The present TCR beta chain was sequenced within a study of T cell responses to AZD1222 COVID-19 vaccine. Study findings and constraints: Seropositive status at baseline applied to only a handful of AZD1222 recipients. Recipients of two AZD1222 doses showed rising Spike-specific TCR breadth and depth.

Per germline, CDR1 KGHSH and CDR2 LQKENI. The V gene lost 3 bases and the J gene lost 5 bases, with 13 bases spanning the gap. This CDR3 contains 14 residues. As to this clone: Its matching antigen is unknown.

This table comes from immunoSEQ multiplex PCR, and its TCRdb copy is limited to in-frame clones, with some not included. The sample holds some 86,000 clones, 92% seen once. V gene TRBV18 combines with J gene TRBJ2-5; D is uncertain. This specimen was peripheral blood, taken on day 0 of AZD1222 vaccination. This clonotype was sampled from an adult in good health. In DNA, the CDR3 is TGTGCCAGCTCACCCCAGGACGGACGGGAGACCCAGTACTTC. This translates into CASSPQDGRETQYF.